Shown below are 15 T cell receptor beta chains from a single sample sequenced in a study of spatial heterogeneity in lung cancer. Time point noted: sample taken at primary tumor resection. TCRdb re-called the 5' RACE reads through MiXCR, storing one row per CDR3 protein. The table records about 38,000 distinct CDR3 sequences, less than 6.5% of them present only once. This specimen consisted of PBMCs, obtained at surgery. The origin of the receptors is a female donor with early-stage non-small cell lung cancer.

At least ten counts were recorded for this clonotype. The chain links TRBV2 to TRBJ1-2; D unclear. Germline CDR1 is SNHLY and CDR2 is FYNNEI. The CDR3 sequence is 14 residues long. Trimming took 1 base from V and 4 from J, leaving 10 bases between them. The CDR3 reads CASSEELIFYGYTF. Here the CDR3 DNA reads TGTGCCAGCAGTGAAGAGCTCATTTTCTATGGCTACACCTTC.

This clonotype appeared many times. CDR3 coding DNA: TGTGCCAGCTCAACTAGCGGAGCCCAAGAGACCCAGTACTTC. This codes for CASSTSGAQETQYF. V gene TRBV6-5 combines with J gene TRBJ2-5, with TRBD2 matching 8 bases. From germline, CDR1 is MNHEY and CDR2 SVGAGI. V lost 8 bases, J lost 1 base, and 6 bases stayed unmatched. The CDR3 length is 14 residues.

This clonotype was recorded a few times. The V gene is TRBV14, the J gene TRBJ2-7; TRBD1 matches at 8 bases. Trimming took 0 bases from V and 4 from J; bases not matched to a gene: 8. Germline V lookup: CDR1 SGHDN, CDR2 FVKESK. This CDR3 is built from 16 residues. CDR3 region: CASSQDHRTGFYEQYF. As DNA, the CDR3 is TGTGCCAGCAGCCAAGATCACCGGACAGGGTTTTACGAGCAGTACTTC. The full variable domain, with the rest looked up from reference TRBV14 and TRBJ2-7, is EAGVTQFPSHSVIEKGQTVTLRCDPISGHDNLYWYRRVMGKEIKFLLHFVKESKQDESGMPNNRFLAERTGGTYSTLKVQPAELEDSGVYFCASSQDHRTGFYEQYFGPGTRLTVT.

In its sample, this clonotype was seen many times. V and J are TRBV5-1 and TRBJ2-2, with no clear D. Germline CDR1 reads SGHRS; CDR2 reads YFSETQ. The CDR3 runs to 12 residues. V lost 4 bases, J lost 4 bases, and 5 bases lay in between. CDR3 in DNA: TGCGCCAGCAGCGCGTCCACCGGGGAGCTGTTTTTT. Protein: CASSASTGELFF.

This chain connects TRBV11-2 to TRBJ1-1; TRBD1 matches 7 bases. J gave up 0 bases and V 2 bases, and 9 bases lay outside the gene matches. Germline assignment: CDR1 SGHAT and CDR2 FQNNGV. The CDR3 has 17 amino acids. In DNA, the CDR3 is TGTGCCAGCAGCTTAACAGGGGTGAGGCACATGAACACTGAAGCTTTCTTT. Translating it yields CASSLTGVRHMNTEAFF.

This clonotype was recorded many times. CDR3 sequence (DNA): TGTGCCAGCAGCCGAGTTCCTCTGGAAATAACTAGCACAGATACGCAGTATTTT. Its protein product is CASSRVPLEITSTDTQYF. The chain links TRBV7-2 to TRBJ2-3; the D is unclear. Trimming pared 5 bases from V and 0 bases from J, leaving 21 bases between. Germline lookup yields CDR1 SGHTA and CDR2 FQGNSA. CDR3 length: 18 amino acids.

For this clonotype: This may arise from a read error, as a much more abundant clone is one base away. J is TRBJ2-4 and V is TRBV11-2; tentative D call: TRBD1 (6 bases). The CDR3 loop spans 19 amino acids. Trimming removed 5 bases at V and 2 bases at J, with 25 bases between. Germline loops: CDR1 SGHAT, CDR2 FQNNGV. This chain's CDR3 is CASSRSDSFFDLTKNIQYF. The CDR3 nucleotides read TGTGCCAGCAGCCGATCGGACAGTTTTTTCGACCTAACCAAAAACATTCAGTACTTC. Supplemented by reference TRBV11-2 and TRBJ2-4, the full variable domain reads EAGVAQSPRYKIIEKRQSVAFWCNPISGHATLYWYQQILGQGPKLLIQFQNNGVVDDSQLPKDRFSAERLKGVDSTLKIQPAKLEDSAVYLCASSRSDSFFDLTKNIQYFGAGTRLSVL.

This clonotype showed up many times. The chain combines TRBV27 with TRBJ2-7; 9 nucleotides match TRBD1. V gave up 5 bases and J gave up 7 bases; unmatched junction bases: 12. The CDR3 totals 15 residues. CDR1 is MNHEY and CDR2 is SMNVEV in the germline V gene (reference sequence). The CDR3 sequence: CASSREQGAIGEQYF. Written as DNA, the CDR3 is TGTGCCAGCAGTCGGGAACAGGGGGCCATAGGGGAGCAGTACTTC.

The chain is built from TRBV30 and TRBJ2-5; possible D gene TRBD2, 6 bases. Germline assignment: CDR1 GTSNPN and CDR2 SVGIG (reference sequence). CDR3 length: 13 amino acids. V lost 0 bases, J lost 7 bases, and 12 bases lay in between. The CDR3 spells CAWSVDGGRTQYF. The CDR3 nucleotides read TGTGCCTGGAGTGTCGACGGAGGGAGGACCCAGTACTTC.

This clonotype was counted many times. The V and J genes are TRBV5-5 and TRBJ2-5; D gene uncertain. From germline, CDR1 is SGHKS and CDR2 YYEKEE (reference sequence). CDR3 length: 13 residues. Trimming removed 6 bases at V and 3 bases at J, with 12 bases between. CDR3 nucleotides: TGTGCCAGCAACTCGTATCCGGAAGAGACCCAGTACTTC. Its translation: CASNSYPEETQYF. Looking up the rest from reference TRBV5-5 and TRBJ2-5 gives the full variable domain: DAGVTQSPTHLIKTRGQQVTLRCSPISGHKSVSWYQQVLGQGPQFIFQYYEKEERGRGNFPDRFSARQFPNYSSELNVNALLLGDSALYLCASNSYPEETQYFGPGTRLLVL.

This clonotype has a count of ten or more. The gene calls are TRBV19 and TRBJ1-2; D remains ambiguous. The CDR3 is 14 residues long. Trimming removed 5 bases at V and 2 bases at J, with 12 bases between. Germline V CDR1 and CDR2: LNHDA, SQIVND (reference sequence). In DNA, the CDR3 is TGTGCCAGTAGTTCAAATCAGGCGAACTATGGCTACACCTTC. Amino acid sequence: CASSSNQANYGYTF.

This clonotype was seen repeatedly, ten times or more. The V call is TRBV5-5, the J call TRBJ2-3, with D unresolved. CDR3 length: 13 amino acids. Between the trimmed V and J ends, which lost 6 bases and 3 bases, there was a span of 11 bases. Germline loops: CDR1 SGHKS, CDR2 YYEKEE (reference sequence). The CDR3 nucleotides are TGTGCCAGCAATGGGCCGGAAACAGATACGCAGTATTTT. Protein: CASNGPETDTQYF.

This clonotype has at least ten counts. The chain uses TRBV7-9 and TRBJ2-3, with D possibly TRBD1 on 6 matching bases. V was pared by 7 bases and J by 2 bases, with 19 bases between. The CDR3 is made up of 16 amino acids. Germline-derived CDR1 and CDR2 are SEHNR and FQNEAQ (reference sequence). The CDR3 region is CASTPPGQSITDTQYF. The CDR3 DNA is TGTGCCAGCACCCCTCCTGGACAGAGCATCACAGATACGCAGTATTTT.

V usage is TRBV5-1 and J usage is TRBJ2-3; TRBD2 might be the D (6 bases). V was clipped by 7 bases and J by 1 base, with 19 bases between them. There are 16 residues in the CDR3. Germline loops: CDR1 SGHRS, CDR2 YFSETQ. CDR3 sequence reads: CASHGSAGRRTDTQYF. The CDR3 nucleotides read TGCGCCAGCCACGGTAGCGCGGGGAGACGCACAGATACGCAGTATTTT.

This clonotype was observed many times. V usage is TRBV20-1 and J usage is TRBJ2-3, with TRBD2 identical over 11 bases. With 2 bases clipped from V and 3 bases from J, the junction kept 4 bases outside the gene matches. The CDR3 has 15 residues. The germline gives CDR1 DFQATT, CDR2 SNEGSKA (reference sequence). The DNA of the CDR3 is TGCAGTGCTAGAATAGCGGGGGGGCCGACAGATACGCAGTATTTT. It specifies CSARIAGGPTDTQYF.